Listed below are T cell receptor beta chains from one sample, sequenced in a study of blood T cell repertoires in COVID-19. This table comes from immunoSEQ multiplex PCR, and its TCRdb copy is limited to in-frame clones, with some not included. The sample has approximately 180,000 clones; approximately 90% are singletons. The source material was peripheral blood. Receptors were obtained from a man between 50 and 59 years old with acute or convalescent COVID-19. The CDR3 runs from the conserved cysteine through the conserved F or W. D genes are given only for firm matches. Size is omitted from some rows. Given values are once, few, many or a class for expanded clones.

d_call,clone_size,v_call,j_call,cdr3_nt,cdr3_aa
TRBD2,once,TRBV18,TRBJ2-5,TGTGCCAGCTCACCCACCGGGGGGAAGGAGACCCAGTACTTC,CASSPTGGKETQYF
TRBD2,NA,TRBV7-2,TRBJ2-1,TGTGCCAGCAGCTTACGGCGCGGGGGGGCCTCCTACAATGAGCAGTTCTTC,CASSLRRGGASYNEQFF
NA,NA,TRBV3-1/TRBV3-2,TRBJ2-2,TGTGCCAGCAGCCAAACGGGATTAAAGGCCGGGGAGCTGTTTTTT,CASSQTGLKAGELFF
NA,NA,TRBV19,TRBJ1-4,TGTGCCAGTAGTACAGATAGGGGTGCTATGGAAAAACTGTTTTTT,CASSTDRGAMEKLFF
NA,NA,TRBV6-5,TRBJ2-5,TGTGCCAGCAGCCCCCGGCAGGTACAAGAGACCCAGTACTTC,CASSPRQVQETQYF
TRBD1,NA,TRBV7-2,TRBJ1-2,TGTGCCAGCAGCTTAAGGCCAGGGGGGAACTATGGCTACACCTTC,CASSLRPGGNYGYTF
TRBD1,NA,TRBV28,TRBJ1-3,TGTGCCAGCAGTTCCGCCAGGGGGGGAAACACCATATATTTT,CASSSARGGNTIYF
NA,few,TRBV19,TRBJ1-1,TGTGCCAGTAGTATAGGGGGGATGGGAGGCACTGAAGCTTTCTTT,CASSIGGMGGTEAFF
NA,NA,TRBV28,TRBJ2-1,TGTGCCAGCAGCCCACAGTCGATGAGCATGTTCTTC,CASSPQSMSMFF
NA,NA,TRBV20-1,TRBJ1-1,TGCAGTGCCGGGGGGGCGACTGAAGCTTTCTTT,CSAGGATEAFF
TRBD1,NA,TRBV10-3,TRBJ1-1,TGTGCCATCAGTGATACAGGGGACTCCATGAACACTGAAGCTTTCTTT,CAISDTGDSMNTEAFF
TRBD1,NA,TRBV19,TRBJ2-7,TGTGCCAGTAGTAACCTGGGGACAGGGACTGACGAGCAGTACTTC,CASSNLGTGTDEQYF
NA,NA,TRBV11-2,TRBJ2-2,TGTGCCAGCAGCCGAAACCCGGCAGGGGCCACCGGGGAGCTGTTTTTT,CASSRNPAGATGELFF
TRBD2,NA,TRBV3-1/TRBV3-2,TRBJ2-7,TGTGCCAGCGGATTTTCGGGACTAGCGGACTACGAGCAGTACTTC,CASGFSGLADYEQYF
TRBD1,NA,TRBV7-9,TRBJ1-4,TGTGCCAGCAGCCCCGGGACAGGGGACGGAAAACTGTTTTTT,CASSPGTGDGKLFF
NA,NA,TRBV7-2,TRBJ2-1,TGTGCCAGCAGCTTAGACAGTAGCTCCTACAATGAGCAGTTCTTC,CASSLDSSSYNEQFF
NA,NA,TRBV5-4,TRBJ2-2,TGTGCCAGCAGTACCGAGGGTCCCTCGAACACCGGGGAGCTGTTTTTT,CASSTEGPSNTGELFF
TRBD1,NA,TRBV2,TRBJ1-4,TGTGCCAGCAGAGGGGACAGCTATAATGAAAAACTGTTTTTT,CASRGDSYNEKLFF
TRBD1,NA,TRBV27,TRBJ1-4,TGTGCCAGCAGTACCAGGGGGCCTAATGAAAAACTGTTTTTT,CASSTRGPNEKLFF
NA,NA,TRBV2,TRBJ2-3,TGTGCCAGCAGAGCAGGGTCGCGCACAGATACGCAGTATTTT,CASRAGSRTDTQYF
NA,once,TRBV6-6,TRBJ2-3,TGTGCCAGCAGTTACTGGCAGGGGGGAGATACGCAGTATTTT,CASSYWQGGDTQYF
NA,NA,TRBV6-1,TRBJ1-5,TGTGCCAGCAGTGAAAGGACAGGCAATCAGCCCCAGCATTTT,CASSERTGNQPQHF
TRBD1,NA,TRBV19,TRBJ1-1,TGTGCCAGTAGTATCCCCGAGACAGGGCCTCCGAACACTGAAGCTTTCTTT,CASSIPETGPPNTEAFF
NA,NA,TRBV18,TRBJ1-5,TGTGCCAGCTCACCGGACTCGGGCAATCAGCCCCAGCATTTT,CASSPDSGNQPQHF
TRBD2,NA,TRBV5-1,TRBJ2-3,TGCGCCAGCAGCCTCAGCGGGAGGGCCGCGGATACGCAGTATTTT,CASSLSGRAADTQYF
NA,NA,TRBV5-4,TRBJ2-6,TGTGCCAGCAGCTTGGGTTCCAGCTCTGGGGCCAACGTCCTGACTTTC,CASSLGSSSGANVLTF
NA,few,TRBV24-1,TRBJ2-2,TGTGCCACCCAGGGGACAACCGGGCCCTACGCGAGCGGGGAGCTGTTTTTT,CATQGTTGPYASGELFF
TRBD1,once,TRBV13,TRBJ2-3,TGTGCCAGCAGCTTAGCGACAGGGGTCACAGATACGCAGTATTTT,CASSLATGVTDTQYF
NA,NA,TRBV24-1,TRBJ2-2,TGTGCCACCAGTGATCCCTGGGAGCCCGGGGAGCTGTTTTTT,CATSDPWEPGELFF
TRBD1,NA,TRBV7-9,TRBJ2-5,TGTGCCAGCAGCCACACAGGGGATCAAGAGACCCAGTACTTC,CASSHTGDQETQYF
NA,NA,TRBV18,TRBJ2-5,TGTGCCAGCTCAACGACAGAGTGGGAGACCCAGTACTTC,CASSTTEWETQYF
TRBD2,NA,TRBV7-2,TRBJ2-3,TGTGCCAGCAGCCCCCCGGGACTAGTAGCGGCTGATACGCAGTATTTT,CASSPPGLVAADTQYF
NA,NA,TRBV28,TRBJ1-5,TGTGCCAGCAGGGCTGGACATTATAGCAATCAGCCCCAGCATTTT,CASRAGHYSNQPQHF
TRBD1,NA,TRBV10-3,TRBJ1-1,TGTGCCATCAGTGAGTCGGGACAGGGAAGAAGGATTAACACTGAAGCTTTCTTT,CAISESGQGRRINTEAFF
NA,NA,TRBV6-1,TRBJ2-6,TGTGCCAGCAGTGAAGGACAGGTTGGGGCCAACGTCCTGACTTTC,CASSEGQVGANVLTF
NA,NA,TRBV2,TRBJ1-1,TGTGCCAGCAGTGTGGGGGGGCTAACTGAAGCTTTCTTT,CASSVGGLTEAFF
NA,NA,TRBV15,TRBJ1-4,TGTGCCACCAGCAGAGATTCGGCCCCGGCAGGGAAAGGGGCAACTAATGAAAAACTGTTTTTT,CATSRDSAPAGKGATNEKLFF
NA,few,TRBV30,TRBJ1-1,TGTGCCTGGAGAAGGCCCGGGGAGACTGAAGCTTTCTTT,CAWRRPGETEAFF
TRBD2,NA,TRBV3-1/TRBV3-2,TRBJ2-4,TGTGCCAGCAGCCGGGCTAGCGGGAGGGCCGGAAACATTCAGTACTTC,CASSRASGRAGNIQYF
NA,NA,TRBV11-2,TRBJ2-3,TGTGCCAGCAGCTTTATAATAATGGCAGTCACAGATACGCAGTATTTT,CASSFIIMAVTDTQYF
NA,NA,TRBV19,TRBJ1-5,TGTGCCAGTAGTATACAGGACAAGCCCCAGCATTTT,CASSIQDKPQHF
TRBD1,NA,TRBV5-1,TRBJ1-2,TGCGCCAGCAGCTGGGGAACAGGGGCGTACTATGGCTACACCTTC,CASSWGTGAYYGYTF
TRBD2,once,TRBV27,TRBJ2-5,TGTGCCAGCAGGGGGGGGGTGGTTGAGACCCAGTACTTC,CASRGGVVETQYF
TRBD2,NA,TRBV4-2,TRBJ2-3,TGTGCCAGCAACGAGAAAGCGGGAAGCACAGATACGCAGTATTTT,CASNEKAGSTDTQYF
NA,NA,TRBV4-1,TRBJ1-5,TGCGCCAGCAGCCAGTTGACAGGCCCCTTTCAGCCCCAGCATTTT,CASSQLTGPFQPQHF
NA,NA,TRBV2,TRBJ1-1,TGTGCCAGCAGTGAACTCGGGGGAGATAGGGGCACTGAAGCTTTCTTT,CASSELGGDRGTEAFF
NA,NA,TRBV28,TRBJ2-7,TGTGCCAGCAACCTACAGGGCTACGAGCAGTACTTC,CASNLQGYEQYF
NA,NA,TRBV19,TRBJ2-3,TGTGCCACCTCCCAGAGAGGGGGGCAGCGGGGAGTCACAGATACGCAGTATTTT,CATSQRGGQRGVTDTQYF
NA,NA,TRBV2,TRBJ1-5,TGTGCCATTCAAGGGGAGCCCCAGCATTTT,CAIQGEPQHF